The 27 T cell receptor beta chains listed next were all sequenced from one sample in a study of beta chain features in type 1 diabetes. The sequenced template was cDNA made from the entire isolated RNA. Clones were sequenced by immunoSEQ multiplex PCR, and TCRdb holds only the in-frame ones, with some missing. There are around 250,000 clones in the sample; about 13% occur only once, and about 0.015% lies in the top ten. Their antigen targets remain unknown. Overall study results and limits: TCRB CDR3s were moderately but significantly shorter in Type 1 diabetes patients in all four CD4+ subsets.

The sequencing sample was made of naive CD4+ T cells from blood. These receptors all come from a man aged 25 to 40 with type 1 diabetes.

This clone appeared a few times. The sample carries other DNA sequences with the same CDR3. CDR3 nucleotide sequence: TGCAGCGTCGGCAGGGGTAATGAAAAACTGTTTTTT. As protein: CSVGRGNEKLFF. This chain uses TRBV29-1 with TRBJ1-4; perhaps TRBD1 as D (6 bases). The CDR3 spans 12 residues. CDR1 is SQVTM and CDR2 is ANQGSEA in the germline V gene. V was trimmed by 6 bases and J by 4 bases, leaving 9 bases between them.

The chain joins TRBV7-2 to TRBJ2-7; D gene ambiguous. The CDR3 covers 13 residues. Germline CDR1 is SGHTA and CDR2 is FQGNSA. V dropped 4 bases and J dropped 0 bases, with 7 bases sitting between them. The DNA of the CDR3 is TGTGCCAGCAGCTCTGATAGCTCCTACGAGCAGTACTTC. This translates into CASSSDSSYEQYF.

This clone came up a few times. The rearrangement joins TRBV9 to TRBJ2-3, with D perhaps matching TRBD2 (5 bases). Trimming left V 0 bases short and J 2 bases short, with 7 bases between. CDR3 size: 14 residues. CDR1 is SGDLS, CDR2 YYNGEE, per germline. The CDR3 DNA sequence: TGTGCCAGCAGCGTAGCGGGGAACACAGATACGCAGTATTTT. It specifies CASSVAGNTDTQYF. Filled out from reference TRBV9 and TRBJ2-3, the complete variable domain reads DSGVTQTPKHLITATGQRVTLRCSPRSGDLSVYWYQQSLDQGLQFLIQYYNGEERAKGNILERFSAQQFPDLHSELNLSSLELGDSALYFCASSVAGNTDTQYFGPGTRLTVL.

The gene calls are TRBV5-1 and TRBJ1-1; maybe TRBD1 (5 bases). Trimming stripped 4 bases from V and 0 bases from J, with 16 bases between. The germline V gene encodes CDR1 SGHRS and CDR2 YFSETQ. This CDR3 has 16 residues. CDR3 nucleotides: TGCGCCAGCAGCCCCGGGGCGGGGATAATGAACACTGAAGCTTTCTTT. This gives the protein CASSPGAGIMNTEAFF.

This clone was seen a handful of times. Other DNA sequences in this sample translate to the same CDR3. This chain joins TRBV7-9 and TRBJ2-1; D gene ambiguous. Per the germline V gene, CDR1 is SEHNR and CDR2 is FQNEAQ (reference sequence). The length of the CDR3 is 14 residues. V lost 1 base and J 1 base, leaving 5 bases between the germline ends. The CDR3 loop reads CASSLDSSYNEQFF. The DNA for the CDR3 is TGTGCCAGCAGCTTAGACAGTTCCTACAATGAGCAGTTCTTC.

This clone was seen a handful of times. The chain joins TRBV19 to TRBJ2-4; D gene ambiguous. This CDR3 comprises 14 residues. Germline V gene sequence: CDR1 LNHDA, CDR2 SQIVND (reference sequence). The V end lost 6 bases, the J end lost 4 bases, and 13 bases lay between the germline ends. The CDR3: CASRLGREKNIQYF. The CDR3 nucleotides read TGTGCCAGTAGATTGGGCCGAGAAAAAAACATTCAGTACTTC.

V is TRBV9 and J is TRBJ1-2; possible D gene TRBD1, 6 bases. Germline assignment: CDR1 SGDLS and CDR2 YYNGEE. The CDR3 is 15 amino acids. V was clipped by 3 bases and J by 3 bases, with 15 bases between them. The CDR3 region is CASSEQGGEDYGYTF. The CDR3 coding sequence is TGTGCCAGCAGCGAACAGGGCGGCGAAGACTATGGCTACACCTTC.

The genes are TRBV30 and TRBJ1-3, with D uncertain. CDR3 size: 14 residues. Germline loops: CDR1 GTSNPN, CDR2 SVGIG (reference sequence). V was trimmed by 1 base and J by 7 bases, leaving 14 bases between them. In DNA form, the CDR3 reads TGTGCCTGGAGTGATAGAAGAGAGAGGAACACCATATATTTT. This encodes CAWSDRRERNTIYF.

DNA for the CDR3: TGTGCCTGGAGTGTAAGCAGGGTGGCCAATGAGCAGTTCTTC. It encodes CAWSVSRVANEQFF. The genes are TRBV30 and TRBJ2-1, with a weak D call TRBD1 (5 bases). From germline, CDR1 is GTSNPN and CDR2 SVGIG (reference sequence). The CDR3 length is 14 residues. V lost 0 bases and J lost 6, with 12 bases in between.

This clone was found once. The junction departs from germline at one end; a sequencing error may be responsible. The rearrangement uses TRBV5-4 and TRBJ1-1, with a possible D match to TRBD1 (6 bases). CDR1 and CDR2 (germline): SGHNT, YYREEE (reference sequence). The CDR3 is made up of 15 amino acids. As DNA, the CDR3 is TGTGCCAGCAGCCGTGTCGGGACAATGAACACTGAACCTTTCTTT. This encodes CASSRVGTMNTEPFF.

There are a few counts of this clone. The chain uses TRBV28 and TRBJ2-7; perhaps TRBD1 as D (6 bases). CDR3 length equals 16 residues. Trimming left V 5 bases short and J 5 bases short, with 22 bases between. Germline V gene lookup returns CDR1 MDHEN and CDR2 SYDVKM. CDR3 region: CASSATSPGQSNEQYF. The CDR3 bases are TGTGCCAGCAGTGCTACAAGCCCGGGACAAAGCAACGAGCAGTACTTC.

This clone was detected a few times. The gene calls are TRBV7-9 and TRBJ1-4; TRBD1 is a possible D gene (6 bases). CDR1 is SEHNR and CDR2 is FQNEAQ in the germline V gene (reference sequence). This CDR3 is built from 12 residues. V lost 11 bases and J lost 3, with 10 bases in between. CDR3 DNA: TGTGCCTACTCAGGGGCTAATGAAAAACTGTTTTTT. Amino acid sequence: CAYSGANEKLFF.

The chain couples TRBV18 to TRBJ2-3; possible D gene TRBD2, 6 bases. CDR3 size: 13 residues. The germline V gene encodes CDR1 KGHSH and CDR2 LQKENI. V dropped 6 bases and J dropped 3 bases, with 10 bases sitting between them. Written as DNA, the CDR3 is TGTGCCAGCTCCCAGCTAGCGACAGATACGCAGTATTTT. It is translated as CASSQLATDTQYF.

This chain joins TRBV7-2 and TRBJ2-7, with 14 bases matching TRBD2. The CDR3 is 15 residues long. V lost 5 bases and J lost 7; bases outside the gene matches: 7. CDR1 and CDR2 (germline): SGHTA, FQGNSA. CDR3 region: CASSPGLAGAGEQYF. In nucleotides, the CDR3 is TGTGCCAGCAGCCCGGGACTAGCGGGAGCTGGGGAGCAGTACTTC.

A few counts support this clone. V usage is TRBV7-2 and J usage is TRBJ2-5, with 9 bases identical to TRBD1. Germline V gene data show CDR1 as SGHTA and CDR2 as FQGNSA. V shed 5 bases and J 5 bases; nucleotides not matched to a gene: 6. The CDR3 covers 14 residues. The CDR3 region is CASSTGQGRETQYF. CDR3 DNA sequence: TGTGCCAGCAGCACAGGACAGGGGAGGGAGACCCAGTACTTC.

Worth noting for this clone: Additional DNA sequences in this sample encode the identical CDR3. The chain joins TRBV11-1 to TRBJ2-5, with TRBD1 identical over 8 bases. Trimming removed 3 bases from V and 2 bases from J; junction bases left unmatched: 5. CDR3 size: 15 residues. In germline, CDR1 is SGHAT, CDR2 FQDESV (reference sequence). This chain's CDR3 is CASSLDRVTQETQYF. The DNA for the CDR3 is TGTGCCAGCAGCTTGGACAGGGTAACGCAAGAGACCCAGTACTTC.

The J gene is TRBJ1-4, the V gene TRBV2, with unresolved D. The CDR3 has 13 residues. Germline CDR1 is SNHLY and CDR2 is FYNNEI. Trimming stripped 2 bases from V and 8 bases from J, with 9 bases between. CDR3 sequence reads: CASSERRLEKLFF. In DNA, the CDR3 is TGTGCCAGCAGTGAACGCAGACTAGAAAAACTGTTTTTT.

This clone was seen only a few times. This rearrangement joins TRBV27 to TRBJ2-5, with 7 positions matching TRBD2. CDR3 length: 15 residues. After removal of 0 bases from V and 5 bases from J, the junction contained 6 bases not matched to a gene. CDR1 MNHEY and CDR2 SMNVEV come from the germline V gene (reference sequence). In DNA, the CDR3 is TGTGCCAGCAGTTTATCGGGGCTAGCGGTTGAGACCCAGTACTTC. Its translation is CASSLSGLAVETQYF.

This clone was detected only a few times. The V gene is TRBV15, the J gene TRBJ2-2; 8 nucleotides agree with TRBD1. The CDR3 has 15 amino acids. From germline, CDR1 is LNHNV and CDR2 YYDKDF (reference sequence). V lost 1 base to trimming and J lost 9 bases; unmatched junction nucleotides: 7. The CDR3 DNA follows: TGTGCCACCAGCAGAGGCCGGACAGGGCAGCGGGAGCTGTTTTTT. Its protein product is CATSRGRTGQRELFF.

The V gene is TRBV9, the J gene TRBJ2-6; D is perhaps TRBD2 (5 bases). The CDR3 runs to 18 residues. Per the germline V gene, CDR1 is SGDLS and CDR2 is YYNGEE. V gave up 4 bases and J gave up 2 bases, with 19 bases separating them. The CDR3 sequence is CASSPKDWSVAGANVLTF. The CDR3 DNA reads as TGTGCCAGCAGCCCAAAGGACTGGTCCGTTGCTGGGGCCAACGTCCTGACTTTC. Together with reference TRBV9 and TRBJ2-6, the CDR3 gives the full variable domain: DSGVTQTPKHLITATGQRVTLRCSPRSGDLSVYWYQQSLDQGLQFLIQYYNGEERAKGNILERFSAQQFPDLHSELNLSSLELGDSALYFCASSPKDWSVAGANVLTFGAGSRLTVL.

A few counts support this clone. This rearrangement joins TRBV2 to TRBJ2-3; D call uncertain. The germline V gene has CDR1 SNHLY and CDR2 FYNNEI. V shed 4 bases and J shed 6 bases, with 17 bases lying between them. The CDR3 spans 15 residues. The CDR3 loop is CASSAFDTSRDTQYF. CDR3 sequence (DNA): TGTGCCAGCAGTGCCTTTGACACGTCCAGGGATACGCAGTATTTT.

Only a few counts were recorded for this clone. The chain is built from TRBV4-2 and TRBJ2-7, with 11 bases identical to TRBD2. CDR1 is LGHNA and CDR2 is YNFKEQ in the germline V gene. The CDR3 has 17 residues. With V trimmed by 0 bases and J by 0 bases, 4 bases remained unmatched. CDR3: CASSQEGLAVSSYEQYF. CDR3 coding DNA: TGTGCCAGCAGCCAAGAGGGACTAGCGGTAAGCTCCTACGAGCAGTACTTC.

This clone was seen a handful of times. The identical CDR3 is also encoded by other nucleotide sequences in the sample. The V gene is TRBV9, the J gene TRBJ2-3, with unresolved D. Trimming removed 0 bases from V and 6 bases from J, with 2 bases in between. Germline V gene data show CDR1 as SGDLS and CDR2 as YYNGEE. The CDR3 has 11 residues. The CDR3, as DNA: TGTGCCAGCAGCGTAGCTGATACGCAGTATTTT. Translated: CASSVADTQYF.

This clone occurred a few times. The sample holds other DNA sequences that translate to the same CDR3. This chain joins TRBV28 and TRBJ2-5, with unresolved D. The ends were cut back, 5 bases at V and 4 bases at J, with 8 bases in the middle. From germline, CDR1 is MDHEN and CDR2 SYDVKM. This CDR3 is built from 12 residues. The CDR3 DNA sequence: TGTGCCAGCAGTCTTCAGCGAGAGACCCAGTACTTC. Translation: CASSLQRETQYF.

The V and J genes are TRBV29-1 and TRBJ1-1; TRBD1 matches at 8 bases. This CDR3 spans 11 amino acids. With V trimmed by 7 bases and J by 10 bases, 8 bases remained unmatched. Germline values: CDR1 SQVTM, CDR2 ANQGSEA. Here the CDR3 reads CSAIDRGVAFF. The CDR3 nucleotides are TGCAGCGCGATCGACAGGGGCGTAGCTTTCTTT.

The chain combines TRBV7-9 with TRBJ1-1; 9 bases map to TRBD1. This CDR3 comprises 14 residues. Germline lookup yields CDR1 SEHNR and CDR2 FQNEAQ (reference sequence). The V gene end was trimmed by 4 bases and the J gene end by 5 bases; junction bases not matched to a gene: 5. CDR3: CASSSLQGATEAFF. The CDR3 DNA reads as TGTGCCAGCAGCTCCCTACAGGGGGCGACTGAAGCTTTCTTT.

J is TRBJ2-1 and V is TRBV27; D may be TRBD2 (6 bases). Trimming shortened V by 3 bases and J by 5 bases, and 14 bases separated the two germline ends. CDR3 length: 15 residues. Germline lookup yields CDR1 MNHEY and CDR2 SMNVEV (reference sequence). In DNA form, the CDR3 reads TGTGCCAGCAGTTTTAGCGGTCCTCCTCACAATGAGCAGTTCTTC. Translation: CASSFSGPPHNEQFF.